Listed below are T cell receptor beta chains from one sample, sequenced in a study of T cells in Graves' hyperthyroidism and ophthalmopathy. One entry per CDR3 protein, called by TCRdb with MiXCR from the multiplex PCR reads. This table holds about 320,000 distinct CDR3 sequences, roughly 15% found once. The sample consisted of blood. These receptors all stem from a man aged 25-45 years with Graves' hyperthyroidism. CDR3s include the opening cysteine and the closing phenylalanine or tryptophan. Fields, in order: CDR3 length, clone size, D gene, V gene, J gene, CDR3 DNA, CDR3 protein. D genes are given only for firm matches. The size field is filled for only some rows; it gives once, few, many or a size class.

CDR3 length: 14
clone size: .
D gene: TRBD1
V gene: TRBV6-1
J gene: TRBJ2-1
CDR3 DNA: TGTGCCAGTATGACAGGGTTGGGTTACAATGAGCAGTTCTTC
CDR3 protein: CASMTGLGYNEQFF

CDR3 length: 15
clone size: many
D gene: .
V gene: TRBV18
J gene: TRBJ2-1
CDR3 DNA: TGTGCCAGCTCACCGTATCAGGGTCCCAACAATGAGCAGTTCTTC
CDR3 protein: CASSPYQGPNNEQFF

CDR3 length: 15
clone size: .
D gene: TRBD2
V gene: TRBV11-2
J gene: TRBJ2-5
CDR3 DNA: TGTGCCAGCAGCTTAGCACTCGGACTAGCGGAGACCCAGTACTTC
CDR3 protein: CASSLALGLAETQYF

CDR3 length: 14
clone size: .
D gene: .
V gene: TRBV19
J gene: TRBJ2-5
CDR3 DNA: TGTGCCAGTAGTGGGTCGGGCCCGAAGGAGACCCAGTACTTC
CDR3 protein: CASSGSGPKETQYF

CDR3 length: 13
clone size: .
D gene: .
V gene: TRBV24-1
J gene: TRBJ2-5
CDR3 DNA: TGTGCCACCAGTGATTCCCGAGAGGAGACCCAGTACTTC
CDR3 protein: CATSDSREETQYF

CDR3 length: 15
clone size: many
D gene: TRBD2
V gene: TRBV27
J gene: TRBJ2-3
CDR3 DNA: TGTGCCAGCAGTTTTAGCGGGAGAGGGTCAGATACGCAGTATTTT
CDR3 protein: CASSFSGRGSDTQYF

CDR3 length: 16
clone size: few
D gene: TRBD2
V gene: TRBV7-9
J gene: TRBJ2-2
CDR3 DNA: TGTGCCAGCAGCGGAACTAGCGGGCCAAACACCGGGGAGCTGTTTTTT
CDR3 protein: CASSGTSGPNTGELFF

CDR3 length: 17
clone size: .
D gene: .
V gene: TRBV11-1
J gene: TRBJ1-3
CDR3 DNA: TGTGCCAGCAGCCTAGGAGGACACACGAGCTCTGGAAACACCATATATTTT
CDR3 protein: CASSLGGHTSSGNTIYF

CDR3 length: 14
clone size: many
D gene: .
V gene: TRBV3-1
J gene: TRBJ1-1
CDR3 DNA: TGTGCCAGCAGCCAAGATTGGGGAGGCACTGAAGCTTTCTTT
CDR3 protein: CASSQDWGGTEAFF

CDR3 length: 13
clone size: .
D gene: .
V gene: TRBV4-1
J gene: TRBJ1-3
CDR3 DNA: TGCGCCAGCAGCTCCGTGGCTGGAAACACCATATATTTT
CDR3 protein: CASSSVAGNTIYF

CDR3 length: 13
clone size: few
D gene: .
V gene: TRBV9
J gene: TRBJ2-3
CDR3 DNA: TGTGCCAGCAGCGTCCAATCACACGATACGCAGTATTTT
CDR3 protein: CASSVQSHDTQYF

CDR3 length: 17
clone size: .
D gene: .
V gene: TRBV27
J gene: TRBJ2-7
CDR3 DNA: TGTGCCGGCAGTTCCCGGAGATTGGGCGGAGGTTCCTACGAGCAGTACTTC
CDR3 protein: CAGSSRRLGGGSYEQYF

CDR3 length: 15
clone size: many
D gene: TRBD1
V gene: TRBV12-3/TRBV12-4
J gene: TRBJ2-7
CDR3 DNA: TGTGCCAGCAGTCACGACAGGGGAAGTGCCTACGAGCAGTACTTC
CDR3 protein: CASSHDRGSAYEQYF

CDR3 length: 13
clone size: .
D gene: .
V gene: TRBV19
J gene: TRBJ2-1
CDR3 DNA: TGTGCCAGTAGTATATCCAGAAACAATGGGCAGTTCTTC
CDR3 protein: CASSISRNNGQFF

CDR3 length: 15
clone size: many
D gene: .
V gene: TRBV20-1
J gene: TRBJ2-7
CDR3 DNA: TGCAGTGCGCCCCAGGCGGGCGTGGGGGACGACGAGCAGTACTTC
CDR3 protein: CSAPQAGVGDDEQYF

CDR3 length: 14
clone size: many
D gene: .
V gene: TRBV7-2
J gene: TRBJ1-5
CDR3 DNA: TGTGCCAGTGGCCCGCTCGCGAGGAATCAGCCCCAGCATTTT
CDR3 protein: CASGPLARNQPQHF

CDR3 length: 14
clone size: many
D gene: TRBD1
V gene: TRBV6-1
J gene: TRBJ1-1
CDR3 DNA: TGTGCCAGCAGTGAAGCGCCACAGGGGCTTGAAGCTTTCTTT
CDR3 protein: CASSEAPQGLEAFF

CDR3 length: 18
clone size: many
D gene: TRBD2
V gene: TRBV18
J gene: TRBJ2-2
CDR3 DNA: TGTGCCAGCTCGCCAGCAAGTACGGGACTAGCGACCCACGGGGAGCTGTTTTTT
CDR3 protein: CASSPASTGLATHGELFF

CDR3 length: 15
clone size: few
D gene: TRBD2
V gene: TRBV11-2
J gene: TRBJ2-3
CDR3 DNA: TGTGCCAGCAGCTTCACCGGACTAGTCACAGATACGCAGTATTTT
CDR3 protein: CASSFTGLVTDTQYF

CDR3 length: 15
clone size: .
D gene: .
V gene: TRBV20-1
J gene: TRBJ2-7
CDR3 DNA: TGCAGTGCTCCCCCTGGGGGGACACAAGCCTACGAGCAGTACTTC
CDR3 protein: CSAPPGGTQAYEQYF

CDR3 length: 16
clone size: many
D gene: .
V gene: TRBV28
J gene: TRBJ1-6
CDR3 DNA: TGTGCCAGCAGTTTATATGCAGGCAAAATGGATTCACCCCTCCACTTT
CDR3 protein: CASSLYAGKMDSPLHF

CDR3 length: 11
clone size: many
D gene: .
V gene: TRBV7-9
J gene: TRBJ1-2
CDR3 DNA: TGTGCCAGCAGACATAACGATGGCTACACCTTC
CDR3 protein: CASRHNDGYTF

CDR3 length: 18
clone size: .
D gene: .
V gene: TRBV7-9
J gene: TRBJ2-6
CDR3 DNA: TGTGCCAGCAGCCGGAGGGCTAAAGTCAACTCTGGGGCCAACGTCCTGACTTTC
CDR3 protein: CASSRRAKVNSGANVLTF

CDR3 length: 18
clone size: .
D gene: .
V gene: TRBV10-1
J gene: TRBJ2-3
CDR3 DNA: TGCGCCAGCAGTGATCTACCTGGGGTCGGCGGCCGCACAGATACGCAGTATTTT
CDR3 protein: CASSDLPGVGGRTDTQYF

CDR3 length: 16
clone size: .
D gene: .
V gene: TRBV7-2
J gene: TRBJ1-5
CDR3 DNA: TGTGCCAGCAGCCCCCCCGGTGGGAAAATCAATCAGCCCCAGCACTTT
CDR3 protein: CASSPPGGKINQPQHF

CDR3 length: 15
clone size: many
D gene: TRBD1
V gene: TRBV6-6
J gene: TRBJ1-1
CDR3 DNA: TGTGCCAGCAGTTACCCTACAGGGGAGAACACTGAAGCTTTCTTT
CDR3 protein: CASSYPTGENTEAFF

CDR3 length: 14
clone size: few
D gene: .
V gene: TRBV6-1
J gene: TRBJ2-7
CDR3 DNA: TGTGCCAGCAGCCCCCCAGGGGGGCGGTACGAGCAGTACTTC
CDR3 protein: CASSPPGGRYEQYF

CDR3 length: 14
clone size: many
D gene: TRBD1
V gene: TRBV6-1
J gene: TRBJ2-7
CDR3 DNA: TGTGCCAGCAGTGACCACAGGGGGTTCTACGAGCAGTACTTC
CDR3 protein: CASSDHRGFYEQYF

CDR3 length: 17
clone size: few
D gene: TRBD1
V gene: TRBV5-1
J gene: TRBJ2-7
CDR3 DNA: TGCGCCAGCAGCTTGGAAGGTTCGGGACAGGGGGCTGAGGAGCAGTACTTC
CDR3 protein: CASSLEGSGQGAEEQYF